This is a list of T cell receptor beta chains from one sample in a study of CXCR3-negative and CXCR3-positive naive CD8 T cells. After re-calling the 5' RACE reads, TCRdb lists one entry per CDR3 protein, DNA absent. The table for this sample gives 130,000 to 150,000 distinct CDR3 sequences. The source material was naive CXCR3+ CD8+ T cells from blood. These TCRs come from a human donor in good health. Some clones in this sample may be carry-over from other donors' samples. The CDR3 runs from the conserved cysteine through the conserved F or W.

CDR3 protein	V gene	J gene
CASSSESGGAYNEQFF	TRBV7-6	TRBJ2-1
CAIRETPGETQYF	TRBV10-3	TRBJ2-5
CASSLRGDLAYEQYF	TRBV5-1	TRBJ2-7
CASSWGPAEANTGELFF	TRBV5-5	TRBJ2-2
CASSQSLYTEAFF	TRBV3-1	TRBJ1-1
CASSSSRKPYEQYF	TRBV5-1	TRBJ2-7
CASSSPQGRDSYNEQFF	TRBV5-1	TRBJ2-1
CSVRSGGAYEQFF	TRBV29-1	TRBJ2-1
CASSEYSQETQYF	TRBV25-1	TRBJ2-5
CASSTYSGSGYNEQFF	TRBV11-3	TRBJ2-1
CSARALLSRTQNTGELFF	TRBV20-1	TRBJ2-2
CASSLSPGNYNEQFF	TRBV5-1	TRBJ2-1
CASSLSQHEQFF	TRBV12-3/TRBV12-4	TRBJ2-1
CASSQGTGDSSYNEQFF	TRBV4-3	TRBJ2-1
CASSHRDRLYEQYF	TRBV18	TRBJ2-7
CASSFLSDTQYF	TRBV7-9	TRBJ2-3
CASTETRLAEEQYF	TRBV28	TRBJ2-7
CASSPGFRGGETQYF	TRBV6-5	TRBJ2-5
CASSLELVETQYF	TRBV11-2	TRBJ2-5
CSARTGASYEQYF	TRBV29-1	TRBJ2-7
CASSADRTSGGLSNQPQHF	TRBV7-9	TRBJ1-5
CASTNSGREGDEQYF	TRBV6-5	TRBJ2-7
CSVEGGERNEQFF	TRBV29-1	TRBJ2-1
CSAGTGAQETQYF	TRBV29-1	TRBJ2-5
CATRGGAAGELFF	TRBV7-3	TRBJ2-2
CSFAGLYYEQYF	TRBV29-1	TRBJ2-7
CASSLIPGGQNYGYTF	TRBV7-2	TRBJ1-2
CASSQDPGTSISSSYNEQFF	TRBV4-1	TRBJ2-1
CASRGHFYSNQPQHF	TRBV6-5	TRBJ1-5
CSVVGTSSSNEQFF	TRBV29-1	TRBJ2-1
CASSPPPQWTEAFF	TRBV7-3	TRBJ1-1
CASSFEGQGTYEQYF	TRBV28	TRBJ2-7
CATSRADYEQYF	TRBV15	TRBJ2-7
CSVDWGPFHEQFF	TRBV29-1	TRBJ2-1
CASSQAIGNQAHQPQHF	TRBV4-1	TRBJ1-5
CASSTSLQGADWGYEQYF	TRBV7-2	TRBJ2-7
CASSLYSAYEQYF	TRBV11-2	TRBJ2-7